The 24 T cell receptor beta chains below were found in one sample sequenced in a study of T cell responses to AZD1222 COVID-19 vaccine. Only in-frame clones appear in the TCRdb table, and some are missing; sequencing was by immunoSEQ multiplex PCR. The table shows 150,000 to 200,000 clones, with 92% occurring only once. The input for sequencing was peripheral blood, taken 28 days after the second AZD1222 dose. These receptors were obtained from an adult who received the AZD1222 COVID-19 vaccine.

The chain links TRBV5-6 to TRBJ1-1; 8 bases match TRBD1. This CDR3 has 14 amino acids. The V gene end was trimmed by 4 bases and the J gene end by 5 bases; junction bases not matched to a gene: 7. The germline V gene encodes CDR1 SGHDT and CDR2 YYEEEE. The CDR3 DNA reads as TGTGCCAGCAGCCGGACAGGGATAGGGACTGAAGCTTTCTTT. Its translation is CASSRTGIGTEAFF.

This chain connects TRBV4-1 to TRBJ1-4, with 8 nucleotides matching TRBD1. CDR3 size: 14 residues. Germline V CDR1 and CDR2: MGHRA, YSYEKL. The junction had 6 bases not matched to a gene; V was cut back by 4 bases and J by 8 bases. The CDR3 DNA reads as TGCGCCAGCAGCCCGACAGGGGACGGGGAAAAACTGTTTTTT. Translating gives CASSPTGDGEKLFF.

V and J are TRBV5-4 and TRBJ1-1; 7 positions match TRBD1. The CDR3 spans 16 residues. V lost 0 bases and J lost 4; bases outside the gene matches: 9. Germline-derived CDR1 and CDR2 are SGHNT and YYREEE (reference sequence). The CDR3 nucleotides are TGTGCCAGCAGCTTGGACCCCGCCTACAGGGGCACTGAAGCTTTCTTT. It specifies CASSLDPAYRGTEAFF.

Only one count was recorded for this clone. The chain recombines TRBV12-3 or TRBV12-4 with TRBJ1-5; D is uncertain. The CDR3 runs to 13 residues. Between the trimmed V and J ends, which lost 1 base and 9 bases, there was a span of 10 bases. The CDR3, as DNA: TGTGCCAGCAGTTTAGAGGAAGGCCGGCCCCAGCATTTT. Residues: CASSLEEGRPQHF.

The genes are TRBV30 and TRBJ1-2, with D unclear. The CDR3 covers 13 residues. Trimming shortened V by 3 bases and J by 7 bases, and 15 bases separated the two germline ends. The germline V gene encodes CDR1 GTSNPN and CDR2 SVGIG (reference sequence). The chain's CDR3 is CAWREVLPGGYTF. Here the CDR3 DNA reads TGTGCCTGGAGGGAGGTCCTGCCGGGTGGCTACACCTTC.

This chain uses TRBV10-3 with TRBJ1-5; no clear D. Trimming shortened V by 1 base and J by 0 bases, and 7 bases separated the two germline ends. The CDR3 has 15 amino acids. Germline CDR1 ENHRY, CDR2 SYGVKD. The CDR3 sequence is CAISEYGDSNQPQHF. CDR3 DNA: TGTGCCATCAGTGAGTATGGAGATAGCAATCAGCCCCAGCATTTT.

The gene calls are TRBV10-3 and TRBJ1-2, with 9 bases that match TRBD1. Germline V gene lookup returns CDR1 ENHRY and CDR2 SYGVKD. This CDR3 region has 14 residues. The V segment lost 4 bases and the J segment 8 bases; nucleotides outside the gene matches: 8. The CDR3 here is CAISGTGEERGYTF. The CDR3 region has the DNA TGTGCCATCAGTGGGACAGGGGAGGAGAGAGGCTACACCTTC.

A word on this clone: The same CDR3 can be traced to other DNA sequences in this sample. The chain is built from TRBV10-2 and TRBJ2-7; D may be TRBD1 (6 bases). The CDR3 length is 15 residues. Germline V CDR1 and CDR2: WSHSY, SAAADI. The V end lost 2 bases, the J end lost 0 bases, and 11 bases lay between the germline ends. In DNA form, the CDR3 reads TGCGCCAGCAGTGAGGAGGACAGCAGCTCCTACGAGCAGTACTTC. It codes for CASSEEDSSSYEQYF.

The chain carries TRBV2 and TRBJ2-1; TRBD1 aligns across 7 bases. Losses at the gene ends were 7 bases for V and 2 bases for J; bases not matched to a gene: 5. The CDR3 spans 14 residues. Per germline, CDR1 SNHLY and CDR2 FYNNEI. This chain's CDR3 is CASTLQGTYNEQFF. CDR3 nucleotide sequence: TGTGCCAGCACTCTACAGGGGACCTACAATGAGCAGTTCTTC.

This chain uses TRBV3-1 (or the pseudogene TRBV3-2) with TRBJ2-1, with D maybe TRBD1 (6 bases). The CDR3 totals 17 residues. Looked up from germline, CDR1 is LGHDT and CDR2 is YNNKEL (reference sequence). The V and J ends lost 1 base and 9 bases respectively, with 22 bases between them. CDR3 nucleotides: TGTGCCAGCAGCCAAGGCTTGGGTCAGGGGCGGCGGGTTGAGCAGTTCTTC. As protein: CASSQGLGQGRRVEQFF.

The CDR3 spells CSASALVNSYNEQFF. CDR3 nucleotides: TGCAGTGCTAGTGCCCTAGTCAACTCCTACAATGAGCAGTTCTTC. The rearrangement links TRBV20-1 to TRBJ2-1; D gene uncertain. Germline CDR1 DFQATT, CDR2 SNEGSKA (reference sequence). V shed 3 bases and J shed 0 bases, with 12 bases lying between them. CDR3 length: 15 residues.

Comments on this clone: This sample includes further DNA sequences coding for the same CDR3. This rearrangement joins TRBV30 to TRBJ1-2; D is unresolved. Per the germline V gene, CDR1 is GTSNPN and CDR2 is SVGIG (reference sequence). CDR3 length equals 11 residues. Trimming shortened V by 1 base and J by 4 bases, and 4 bases separated the two germline ends. The CDR3 is CAWSGGYGYTF. CDR3 bases: TGTGCCTGGAGTGGAGGCTATGGCTACACCTTC.

V usage is TRBV6-5 and J usage is TRBJ1-2; D is perhaps TRBD1 (6 bases). Germline CDR1 and CDR2: MNHEY and SVGAGI. The CDR3 spans 15 residues. Trimming removed 2 bases from V and 1 base from J, with 11 bases in between. CDR3 in DNA: TGTGCCAGCAGTTACGGGGGGGCCCATAACTATGGCTACACCTTC. This gives the protein CASSYGGAHNYGYTF.

The V and J genes are TRBV19 and TRBJ2-7; TRBD2 matches at 13 bases. Germline V lookup: CDR1 LNHDA, CDR2 SQIVND (reference sequence). CDR3 length: 15 residues. The V and J ends lost 6 bases and 2 bases, in that order; junction bases with no gene match: 4. CDR3 coding DNA: TGTGCCAGTAGCCCGGGACTAGCGGGACCCTACGAGCAGTACTTC. Amino acids: CASSPGLAGPYEQYF.

The genes are TRBV5-1 and TRBJ2-7; 10 positions agree with TRBD1. Trimming took 4 bases from V and 5 from J; bases not matched to a gene: 12. Germline V CDR1 and CDR2: SGHRS, YFSETQ. This CDR3 contains 16 residues. The CDR3, as DNA: TGCGCCAGCAGCCTGAGCCCGACAGGGGGCGGCGACGAGCAGTACTTC. It encodes CASSLSPTGGGDEQYF.

The V call is TRBV5-1, the J call TRBJ2-3, with 8 bases that match TRBD1. The CDR3 length is 15 residues. The germline gives CDR1 SGHRS, CDR2 YFSETQ. V gave up 3 bases and J gave up 4 bases; unmatched junction bases: 7. The CDR3 DNA reads as TGCGCCAGCAGCTCACAGGGGGTTGAGGCAGATACGCAGTATTTT. Its protein is CASSSQGVEADTQYF.

The genes are TRBV7-2 and TRBJ2-2; 7 positions match TRBD2. V was pared by 1 base and J by 5 bases, with 1 base of the junction left unmatched. The germline V gene has CDR1 SGHTA and CDR2 FQGNSA. The CDR3 length is 14 residues. CDR3 nucleotide sequence: TGTGCCAGCAGCTTAGGGCGGGGGACCGGGGAGCTGTTTTTT. It yields the protein CASSLGRGTGELFF.

This clone was detected only once. The chain has TRBV19 and TRBJ1-2; D unclear. Germline assignment: CDR1 LNHDA and CDR2 SQIVND (reference sequence). The CDR3 runs to 14 residues. Trimming took off 5 bases at V and 2 bases at J, with 12 bases between the two ends. DNA of the CDR3: TGTGCCAGTAGTTCGTGGACGGAAAACTATGGCTACACCTTC. The encoded protein is CASSSWTENYGYTF.

The chain has TRBV27 and TRBJ2-1, with TRBD2 matching 9 bases. Trimming cost V 7 bases and J 7 bases; bases outside gene matches: 11. This CDR3 contains 15 residues. Per germline, CDR1 MNHEY and CDR2 SMNVEV (reference sequence). DNA of the CDR3: TGTGCCAGCACCCCGGGACTAGCACCCTGGAATGAGCAGTTCTTC. Translated, it gives CASTPGLAPWNEQFF.

The J gene is TRBJ2-1, the V gene TRBV6-5, with a tentative D call TRBD2 (5 bases). Deletions cut 5 bases from V and 0 bases from J, with 11 bases between. CDR1 and CDR2 from the germline V gene are MNHEY and SVGAGI. The CDR3 has 15 amino acids. The CDR3 coding sequence is TGTGCCAGCAGTCCTAGCCTAAGCTCCTACAATGAGCAGTTCTTC. Its protein is CASSPSLSSYNEQFF.

The J gene is TRBJ1-3, the V gene TRBV10-3, with a possible D match to TRBD1 (6 bases). The CDR3 is 15 amino acids. The V end lost 4 bases, the J end lost 3 bases, and 13 bases lay between the germline ends. Germline assignment: CDR1 ENHRY and CDR2 SYGVKD. The CDR3 region is CAISGQQGGGNTIYF. The CDR3, as DNA: TGTGCCATCAGTGGACAACAGGGCGGTGGAAACACCATATATTTT.

The chain carries TRBV7-3 and TRBJ2-7, with D possibly being TRBD1 or TRBD2 (6 bases each). Trimming took 1 base from V and 5 from J, leaving 15 bases between them. Germline loops: CDR1 SGHTA, CDR2 FQGTGA. CDR3 length equals 15 residues. The CDR3 is CASSLSAGTQNEQYF. CDR3 DNA: TGTGCCAGCAGCTTAAGTGCGGGGACACAGAACGAGCAGTACTTC.

J is TRBJ2-7 and V is TRBV27; maybe TRBD2 (6 bases). Germline V lookup: CDR1 MNHEY, CDR2 SMNVEV (reference sequence). This CDR3 is 20 amino acids long. Trimming took off 4 bases at V and 0 bases at J, with 28 bases between the two ends. The CDR3 region is CASSSYRDFLLWKGSYEQYF. The CDR3 DNA reads TGTGCCAGCAGTTCCTACCGGGACTTTCTACTTTGGAAGGGCTCCTACGAGCAGTACTTC.

The rearrangement links TRBV18 to TRBJ2-4, with D uncertain. The CDR3 consists of 15 residues. Trimming left V 2 bases short and J 0 bases short, with 8 bases between. Germline loops: CDR1 KGHSH, CDR2 LQKENI. The DNA of the CDR3 is TGTGCCAGCTCACCAGCGGTCTTAGCCAAAAACATTCAGTACTTC. As protein: CASSPAVLAKNIQYF.